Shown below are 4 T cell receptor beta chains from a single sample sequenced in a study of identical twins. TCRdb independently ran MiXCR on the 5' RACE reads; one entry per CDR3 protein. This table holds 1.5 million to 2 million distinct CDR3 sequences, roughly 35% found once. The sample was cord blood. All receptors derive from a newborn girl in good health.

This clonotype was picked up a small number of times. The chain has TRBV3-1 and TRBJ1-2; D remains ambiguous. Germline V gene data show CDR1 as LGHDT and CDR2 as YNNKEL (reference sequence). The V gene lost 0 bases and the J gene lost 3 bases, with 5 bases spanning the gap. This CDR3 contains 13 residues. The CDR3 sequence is CASSQDQDYGYTF. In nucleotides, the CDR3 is TGTGCCAGCAGCCAAGATCAGGACTATGGCTACACCTTC. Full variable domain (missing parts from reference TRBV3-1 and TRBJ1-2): DTAVSQTPKYLVTQMGNDKSIKCEQNLGHDTMYWYKQDSKKFLKIMFSYNNKELIINETVPNRFSPKSPDKAHLNLHINSLELGDSAVYFCASSQDQDYGYTFGSGTRLTVV.

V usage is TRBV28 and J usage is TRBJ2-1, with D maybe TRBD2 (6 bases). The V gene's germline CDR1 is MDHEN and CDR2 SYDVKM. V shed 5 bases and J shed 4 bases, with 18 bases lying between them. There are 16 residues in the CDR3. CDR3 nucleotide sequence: TGTGCCAGCAGTCCATCTAGCGCCCAAGGGTACAATGAGCAGTTCTTC. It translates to CASSPSSAQGYNEQFF.

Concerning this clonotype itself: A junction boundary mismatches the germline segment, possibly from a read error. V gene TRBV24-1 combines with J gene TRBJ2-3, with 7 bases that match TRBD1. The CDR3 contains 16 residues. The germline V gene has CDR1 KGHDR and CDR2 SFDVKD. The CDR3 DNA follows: TGTGCCACCAGTGATCCCCGCGGACAGGACCCAGATACGCTGTATTTT. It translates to CATSDPRGQDPDTLYF.

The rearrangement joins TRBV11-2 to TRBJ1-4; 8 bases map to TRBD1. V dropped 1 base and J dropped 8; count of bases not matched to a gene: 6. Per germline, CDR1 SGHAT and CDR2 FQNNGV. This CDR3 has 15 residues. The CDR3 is CASSLGTGFGEKLFF. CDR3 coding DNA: TGTGCCAGCAGCTTAGGGACAGGGTTTGGCGAAAAACTGTTTTTT. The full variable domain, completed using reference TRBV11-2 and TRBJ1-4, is EAGVAQSPRYKIIEKRQSVAFWCNPISGHATLYWYQQILGQGPKLLIQFQNNGVVDDSQLPKDRFSAERLKGVDSTLKIQPAKLEDSAVYLCASSLGTGFGEKLFFGSGTQLSVL.